Listed here are 24 T cell receptor beta chains from one sample, sequenced in a study of siplizumab effects on memory and regulatory T cells. Sequencing was performed with immunoSEQ multiplex PCR; in TCRdb, only in-frame clones are kept and a portion is missing. This repertoire shows some 64,000 clones, about 80% found once; its top ten account for approximately 0.4%. Sequenced: memory CD4+ T cells sorted from blood. Source of these receptors: a human donor in good health.

The rearrangement links TRBV27 to TRBJ2-5, with TRBD2 matching 9 bases. The V and J ends lost 0 bases and 5 bases, in that order; junction bases with no gene match: 7. The CDR3 covers 16 residues. Germline lookup yields CDR1 MNHEY and CDR2 SMNVEV (reference sequence). The DNA for the CDR3 is TGTGCCAGCAGTTTATCCCGGGGACTAGCTGGCGAGACCCAGTACTTC. This encodes CASSLSRGLAGETQYF.

The rearrangement joins TRBV27 to TRBJ2-2; no clear D gene. The germline gives CDR1 MNHEY, CDR2 SMNVEV (reference sequence). There are 18 residues in the CDR3. The germline V and J ends were trimmed by 5 bases and 3 bases, with 22 bases remaining between them. The CDR3 DNA sequence: TGTGCCAGCAGTGAGGTGGCTTTAGGAGACGTCGACACCGGGGAGCTGTTTTTT. Translation: CASSEVALGDVDTGELFF.

This clone has a count of ten or more. Other DNA sequences in this sample translate to the same CDR3. The chain combines TRBV5-1 with TRBJ2-1; no clear D gene. This CDR3 contains 12 residues. Germline CDR1 reads SGHRS; CDR2 reads YFSETQ. V dropped 1 base and J dropped 6 bases, with 5 bases sitting between them. Here the CDR3 reads CASSLTTNEQFF. CDR3 bases: TGCGCCAGCAGCTTGACCACCAATGAGCAGTTCTTC.

This rearrangement joins TRBV10-3 to TRBJ2-2; D may correspond to TRBD1 or TRBD2 (6 bases each). Trimming took off 2 bases at V and 3 bases at J, with 10 bases between the two ends. Germline V CDR1 and CDR2: ENHRY, SYGVKD. The CDR3 extends over 15 amino acids. The CDR3 coding sequence is TGTGCCATCAGTGAGAGGGGGGCTGACACCGGGGAGCTGTTTTTT. Translating it yields CAISERGADTGELFF.

The V and J genes are TRBV7-2 and TRBJ2-2, with D perhaps TRBD2 (6 bases). The CDR3 spans 15 residues. Looked up from germline, CDR1 is SGHTA and CDR2 is FQGNSA. The V gene lost 6 bases and the J gene lost 0 bases, with 11 bases spanning the gap. CDR3 DNA: TGTGCCAGCAGGTCGGGACTTTCGAACACCGGGGAGCTGTTTTTT. This codes for CASRSGLSNTGELFF.

This clone was counted a few times. The J gene is TRBJ1-5, the V gene TRBV2, with unresolved D. Germline V lookup: CDR1 SNHLY, CDR2 FYNNEI. The V end lost 6 bases, the J end lost 5 bases, and 14 bases lay between the germline ends. The CDR3 contains 14 residues. CDR3 in DNA: TGTGCCAGCAGCGAATATAAGGCGGATCAGCCCCAGCATTTT. Its translation: CASSEYKADQPQHF.

The V call is TRBV6-5, the J call TRBJ2-1; D might be TRBD1 or TRBD2, each matching 5 bases. Germline assignment: CDR1 MNHEY and CDR2 SVGAGI. The CDR3 runs 15 residues. Trimming left V 2 bases short and J 8 bases short, with 16 bases between. In nucleotides, the CDR3 is TGTGCCAGCAGTTACGAGGGACGAAGGGTGGATGAGCAGTTCTTC. Its protein is CASSYEGRRVDEQFF.

The V call is TRBV7-2, the J call TRBJ2-7; 9 bases map to TRBD1. This CDR3 contains 14 residues. Trimming took 2 bases from V and 5 from J; bases not matched to a gene: 4. Germline V gene data show CDR1 as SGHTA and CDR2 as FQGNSA. In DNA form, the CDR3 reads TGTGCCAGCAGCTTAACCCGGGACAGGGACGAGCAGTACTTC. It specifies CASSLTRDRDEQYF.

This chain uses TRBV27 with TRBJ2-7, with TRBD2 matching 10 bases. Trimming cost V 6 bases and J 2 bases; bases outside gene matches: 10. There are 16 residues in the CDR3. Germline V gene data show CDR1 as MNHEY and CDR2 as SMNVEV (reference sequence). The CDR3 DNA follows: TGTGCCAGCAGAAACCTTGGACTAGCGGCCACCTACGAGCAGTACTTC. Protein sequence: CASRNLGLAATYEQYF.

The chain links TRBV4-2 to TRBJ2-3, with 7 bases matching TRBD1. V shed 0 bases and J 2 bases; nucleotides not matched to a gene: 5. The germline V gene encodes CDR1 LGHNA and CDR2 YNFKEQ. This CDR3 has 16 residues. Here the CDR3 reads CASSQDFRGITDTQYF. Here the CDR3 DNA reads TGTGCCAGCAGCCAAGATTTCAGGGGGATCACAGATACGCAGTATTTT.

The chain joins TRBV27 to TRBJ1-2, with 7 bases that match TRBD1. Per germline, CDR1 MNHEY and CDR2 SMNVEV (reference sequence). Trimming took 4 bases from V and 7 from J; bases not matched to a gene: 6. This CDR3 is built from 13 residues. The CDR3 sequence is CASSSTGSGGYTF. In DNA, the CDR3 is TGTGCCAGCAGTTCGACAGGGTCGGGTGGCTACACCTTC.

This clone was found once. The V gene is TRBV6-5, the J gene TRBJ2-7; TRBD1 or TRBD2 may be the D gene (5 bases each). V lost 7 bases, J lost 7 bases, and 20 bases lay in between. The germline CDR1 and CDR2 sequences are MNHEY and SVGAGI. This CDR3 is 14 amino acids long. Here the CDR3 reads CASKPGTVPTEQYF. The CDR3 bases are TGTGCCAGCAAACCCGGGACGGTCCCTACAGAGCAGTACTTC.

This clone was found a few times. The J gene is TRBJ1-1, the V gene TRBV10-3; D unresolved. V gave up 8 bases and J gave up 5 bases, with 12 bases separating them. The CDR3 length is 12 residues. The V gene's germline CDR1 is ENHRY and CDR2 SYGVKD. The CDR3 bases are TGTGCCATCTGCTCAGGACGGACTGAAGCTTTCTTT. Protein product: CAICSGRTEAFF.

This clone was observed a handful of times. The gene calls are TRBV9 and TRBJ1-3; D ambiguous. Germline V lookup: CDR1 SGDLS, CDR2 YYNGEE. The CDR3 covers 14 residues. Trimming took 0 bases from V and 4 from J, leaving 8 bases between them. CDR3 sequence (DNA): TGTGCCAGCAGCGTAGATTCATGGGGAAACACCATATATTTT. Translated, it gives CASSVDSWGNTIYF.

This clone appeared a single time. The chain is built from TRBV18 and TRBJ2-3; 8 bases map to TRBD2. The germline V gene has CDR1 KGHSH and CDR2 LQKENI. Trimming took 6 bases from V and 4 from J; bases not matched to a gene: 12. The CDR3 totals 16 residues. DNA of the CDR3: TGTGCCAGCTCCCCGGGGACGCGGGGGGCCGCAGATACGCAGTATTTT. As protein: CASSPGTRGAADTQYF.

The genes are TRBV12-5 and TRBJ1-6, with TRBD1 matching over 7 bases. This CDR3 contains 16 residues. Trimming took 4 bases from V and 9 from J; bases not matched to a gene: 12. Germline V lookup: CDR1 LGHNT, CDR2 FRNRAP. CDR3 bases: TGTGCTAGTGGTTCCATCGTTACAGGGGTAGGTTCACCCCTCCACTTT. Translation gives CASGSIVTGVGSPLHF.

The rearrangement links TRBV14 to TRBJ2-6, with D possibly being TRBD2 (6 bases). CDR1 SGHDN and CDR2 FVKESK come from the germline V gene. The V gene lost 0 bases and the J gene lost 4 bases, with 7 bases spanning the gap. The CDR3 length is 15 residues. CDR3 amino acids: CASSQEGRGANVLTF. CDR3 DNA: TGTGCCAGCAGCCAAGAGGGGAGGGGGGCCAACGTCCTGACTTTC.

In its sample, this clone was seen a few times. V and J are TRBV9 and TRBJ2-2; the D is unclear. The V end was cut by 6 bases, the J end by 1 base, with 10 bases between. Germline-derived CDR1 and CDR2 are SGDLS and YYNGEE. CDR3 size: 14 residues. The DNA for the CDR3 is TGTGCCAGCACAGGACCTATGAACACCGGGGAGCTGTTTTTT. Translation: CASTGPMNTGELFF.

The count of this clone is one. The CDR3 nucleotides are TGCAGCGCCGACTGGGGGGGGTCTAGGCAGTATTTT. Protein product: CSADWGGSRQYF. The genes are TRBV29-1 and TRBJ2-3; 7 nucleotides align to TRBD2. CDR3 length equals 12 residues. Germline CDR1 reads SQVTM; CDR2 reads ANQGSEA. The J segment lost 11 bases and the V segment lost 7 bases, leaving 12 bases of the junction unmatched.

The rearrangement uses TRBV7-3 and TRBJ2-2; D is ambiguous. Trimming shortened V by 5 bases and J by 6 bases, and 10 bases separated the two germline ends. Germline V gene sequence: CDR1 SGHTA, CDR2 FQGTGA. The CDR3 has 13 residues. The CDR3 spells CASSRFIAGELFF. The CDR3 nucleotides read TGTGCCAGCAGCCGATTTATCGCCGGGGAGCTGTTTTTT.

This clone appeared once. This chain connects TRBV28 to TRBJ1-1, with a weak D call TRBD1 (6 bases). This CDR3 is 13 amino acids long. Germline CDR1 MDHEN, CDR2 SYDVKM. Trimming took off 8 bases at V and 4 bases at J, with 14 bases between the two ends. The CDR3 reads CASHWGAGTEAFF. CDR3 DNA: TGTGCCAGCCACTGGGGGGCAGGCACTGAAGCTTTCTTT.

The chain employs TRBV12-5 and TRBJ2-7; D not resolved. CDR1 and CDR2 (germline): LGHNT, FRNRAP. V was shortened by 2 bases and J by 4 bases, with 3 bases between the two germline ends. The CDR3 is 11 residues long. The DNA of the CDR3 is TGTGCTAGTGGTTTGAATTACGAGCAGTACTTC. It translates to CASGLNYEQYF.

J is TRBJ2-7 and V is TRBV19; no clear D. Germline-derived CDR1 and CDR2 are LNHDA and SQIVND (reference sequence). Trimming took 3 bases from V and 3 from J, leaving 0 bases between them. The CDR3 contains 10 residues. CDR3 amino acids: CASSIYEQYF. CDR3 nucleotide sequence: TGTGCCAGTAGTATCTACGAGCAGTACTTC. Full variable domain (missing parts from reference TRBV19 and TRBJ2-7): DGGITQSPKYLFRKEGQNVTLSCEQNLNHDAMYWYRQDPGQGLRLIYYSQIVNDFQKGDIAEGYSVSREKKESFPLTVTSAQKNPTAFYLCASSIYEQYFGPGTRLTVT.

This rearrangement joins TRBV4-2 to TRBJ2-6; no clear D. The CDR3 has 17 residues. Trimming stripped 0 bases from V and 0 bases from J, with 9 bases between. Germline-derived CDR1 and CDR2 are LGHNA and YNFKEQ. The CDR3 is CASSQDGTSSGANVLTF. DNA for the CDR3: TGTGCCAGCAGCCAAGATGGTACATCCTCTGGGGCCAACGTCCTGACTTTC.